The 23 T cell receptor beta chains in this list originate from one sample, sequenced in a study of beta chain features in type 1 diabetes. Investigators reverse transcribed all isolated RNA, so they sequenced expressed TCRB transcripts. TCRdb's copy holds only in-frame clones and misses some; the assay was immunoSEQ multiplex PCR. This sample has under 900,000 clones; 17% occur once, and the top ten carry 0.023%. The source material was naive CD4+ T cells from blood. These receptors were collected from a woman aged 18-29 years in good health.

The V and J genes are TRBV4-2 and TRBJ1-1; D is ambiguous. Deletions cut 4 bases from V and 4 bases from J, with 13 bases between. The CDR3 is made up of 14 amino acids. The germline gives CDR1 LGHNA, CDR2 YNFKEQ. The CDR3 bases are TGTGCCAGCAGCCGCGGTGAGGGAAGCACTGAAGCTTTCTTT. This encodes CASSRGEGSTEAFF.

The V gene is TRBV7-2, the J gene TRBJ2-3; D may be TRBD1 (6 bases). The ends were cut back, 6 bases at V and 8 bases at J, with 15 bases in the middle. The CDR3 is 13 residues long. The germline gives CDR1 SGHTA, CDR2 FQGNSA. CDR3 DNA: TGTGCCAGCAGTTCCCTCACAGGGACTACGCAGTATTTT. Its protein is CASSSLTGTTQYF.

This clone showed up just a few times. This chain joins TRBV20-1 and TRBJ1-1, with a tentative D call TRBD1 (6 bases). The CDR3 runs 11 residues. Germline values: CDR1 DFQATT, CDR2 SNEGSKA (reference sequence). The V end lost 0 bases, the J end lost 11 bases, and 10 bases lay between the germline ends. CDR3 sequence: CSAREGGTAFF. The CDR3 bases are TGCAGTGCTAGAGAAGGGGGGACCGCTTTCTTT.

This clone was picked up a small number of times. This chain connects TRBV11-2 to TRBJ2-2; D call uncertain. The CDR3 length is 15 residues. Germline CDR1 and CDR2: SGHAT and FQNNGV. V lost 1 base and J lost 4, with 10 bases in between. The DNA for the CDR3 is TGTGCCAGCAGCTTAGTCGTCTACTCCACCGGGGAGCTGTTTTTT. It is translated as CASSLVVYSTGELFF.

This clone has just a few counts. The chain recombines TRBV11-3 with TRBJ2-3; 10 bases agree with TRBD2. CDR1 SGHNT and CDR2 YENEEA come from the germline V gene. V was pared by 6 bases and J by 1 base, with 4 bases of the junction left unmatched. The CDR3 has 15 residues. This CDR3 is CASSEGTSGTDTQYF. CDR3 DNA: TGTGCCAGCAGTGAGGGGACTAGCGGCACAGATACGCAGTATTTT.

The genes are TRBV18 and TRBJ2-1; 11 nucleotides agree with TRBD2. Germline CDR1 reads KGHSH; CDR2 reads LQKENI. The CDR3 length is 16 residues. The ends lost 6 bases at V and 4 bases at J; junction bases unmatched: 8. This CDR3 reads CASSPGTSGKYNEQFF. The DNA for the CDR3 is TGTGCCAGCTCGCCTGGGACTAGCGGAAAATACAATGAGCAGTTCTTC.

This clone occurred a few times. One junction end does not reproduce the germline sequence, and a read error may be involved. The J gene is TRBJ2-1, the V gene TRBV15; the D gene is possibly TRBD2 (5 bases). The CDR3 is 13 residues long. Germline CDR1 reads LNHNV; CDR2 reads YYDKDF (reference sequence). The CDR3 region has the DNA TGTGCCACCAGCAGAGGAGGGTACAGTGAGCAGTTCTTC. The encoded protein is CATSRGGYSEQFF.

This clone was counted between two and nine times. The chain has TRBV11-2 and TRBJ2-4, with TRBD2 identical over 8 bases. Trimming took 5 bases from V and 7 from J; bases not matched to a gene: 13. In germline, CDR1 is SGHAT, CDR2 FQNNGV. The CDR3 consists of 16 residues. CDR3 protein: CASSPPQRERRNIQYF. The CDR3, as DNA: TGTGCCAGCAGCCCCCCGCAGCGGGAGCGTAGGAACATTCAGTACTTC.

This clone was seen a few times. The chain uses TRBV28 and TRBJ1-5; no definite D call. The CDR3 length is 12 residues. Germline V gene data show CDR1 as MDHEN and CDR2 as SYDVKM. The ends were cut back, 8 bases at V and 4 bases at J, with 9 bases in the middle. CDR3 coding DNA: TGTGCCAGCGGGGTTGGTAATCAGCCCCAGCATTTT. It specifies CASGVGNQPQHF.

This clone turned up a few times. The chain employs TRBV10-3 and TRBJ1-1; maybe TRBD1 (6 bases). V was clipped by 4 bases and J by 5 bases, with 14 bases between them. There are 14 residues in the CDR3. Germline CDR1 and CDR2: ENHRY and SYGVKD. CDR3: CAISAKQGNTEAFF. Here the CDR3 DNA reads TGTGCCATCAGTGCGAAACAGGGAAATACTGAAGCTTTCTTT.

The CDR3 is CASSLTFSGKYNEQFF. The CDR3 DNA is TGTGCCAGCAGCCTAACTTTTAGCGGAAAATACAATGAGCAGTTCTTC. This chain links TRBV5-4 with TRBJ2-1, with a possible D match to TRBD2 (6 bases). The CDR3 length is 16 residues. The V and J ends lost 4 bases and 4 bases respectively, with 18 bases between them. Germline CDR1 SGHNT, CDR2 YYREEE (reference sequence).

V is TRBV5-8 and J is TRBJ2-7; D may be TRBD1 (6 bases). Trimming removed 3 bases at V and 4 bases at J, with 14 bases between. CDR1 is SGHTS, CDR2 YDEGEE, per germline. This CDR3 has 14 amino acids. The CDR3 DNA reads TGTGCCAGCAGCTCTGCCAGGGGCCTTTACGAGCAGTACTTC. Translation gives CASSSARGLYEQYF.

For this clone: The same CDR3 also results from other DNA sequences found in this sample. The genes are TRBV7-2 and TRBJ2-2; no clear D. V lost 0 bases and J lost 2, with 7 bases in between. The CDR3 loop spans 15 amino acids. In germline, CDR1 is SGHTA, CDR2 FQGNSA. In DNA, the CDR3 is TGTGCCAGCAGCTTAGCCGGGCATAACACCGGGGAGCTGTTTTTT. This translates into CASSLAGHNTGELFF.

J is TRBJ2-7 and V is TRBV27; TRBD2 agrees at 10 bases. The V gene end was trimmed by 3 bases and the J gene end by 3 bases; junction bases not matched to a gene: 5. There are 15 residues in the CDR3. Germline lookup yields CDR1 MNHEY and CDR2 SMNVEV (reference sequence). CDR3 sequence: CASSLSSGRFYEQYF. For the CDR3, the DNA is TGTGCCAGCAGTTTGTCTAGCGGGAGATTCTACGAGCAGTACTTC.

The chain recombines TRBV2 with TRBJ2-7, with 7 bases lining up with TRBD2. This CDR3 is 13 amino acids long. Germline V gene sequence: CDR1 SNHLY, CDR2 FYNNEI. The trim removed 8 bases at V and 4 bases at J, leaving 8 bases unmatched. The CDR3 sequence is CASSPSGTYEQYF. The CDR3 DNA is TGTGCCAGCTCGCCAAGCGGGACTTACGAGCAGTACTTC.

This chain connects TRBV6-5 to TRBJ2-3, with D possibly matching TRBD1 (5 bases). The germline V gene encodes CDR1 MNHEY and CDR2 SVGAGI. The CDR3 totals 14 residues. Deletions cut 6 bases from V and 0 bases from J, with 10 bases between. CDR3 bases: TGTGCCAGCAGACCTAGGGGTAGCACAGATACGCAGTATTTT. Encoded protein: CASRPRGSTDTQYF.

The V gene is TRBV19, the J gene TRBJ1-5; D possibly corresponds to TRBD1 (6 bases). Trimming left V 8 bases short and J 1 base short, with 18 bases between. Germline lookup yields CDR1 LNHDA and CDR2 SQIVND (reference sequence). This CDR3 has 16 amino acids. The CDR3 is CASPRGHYFSNQPQHF. DNA of the CDR3: TGTGCCAGTCCCCGGGGACACTACTTCAGCAATCAGCCCCAGCATTTT.

This clone appeared a few times. This rearrangement joins TRBV11-2 to TRBJ2-2; no reliable D call. Germline loops: CDR1 SGHAT, CDR2 FQNNGV. The CDR3 runs to 13 residues. V dropped 1 base and J dropped 6 bases, with 6 bases sitting between them. The CDR3 reads CASSLVPSGELFF. The DNA for the CDR3 is TGTGCCAGCAGCTTAGTTCCCTCCGGGGAGCTGTTTTTT.

Only a few counts were recorded for this clone. J is TRBJ1-5 and V is TRBV28; TRBD1 is a possible D gene (6 bases). In germline, CDR1 is MDHEN, CDR2 SYDVKM. V was shortened by 3 bases and J by 5 bases, with 14 bases between the two germline ends. This CDR3 is 15 amino acids long. As DNA, the CDR3 is TGTGCCAGCAGTTTTTTGGGGGCACCCGATCAGCCCCAGCATTTT. Translation: CASSFLGAPDQPQHF.

This clone has only a few counts. The chain uses TRBV23-1 and TRBJ1-5; D uncertain. TRBV23-1 is given ORF status, its function remaining uncertain. This CDR3 has 17 residues. Trimming took off 0 bases at V and 0 bases at J, with 12 bases between the two ends. The CDR3 region is CASSQSNRRISNQPQHF. The CDR3 DNA sequence: TGCGCCAGCAGTCAATCGAATCGACGGATTAGCAATCAGCCCCAGCATTTT.

The rearrangement uses TRBV7-2 and TRBJ2-5, with 7 bases identical to TRBD1. Unmatched junction bases numbered 3, after V lost 5 bases and J lost 3 bases. Germline-derived CDR1 and CDR2 are SGHTA and FQGNSA. This CDR3 contains 13 residues. Here the CDR3 reads CASSPGTEETQYF. The CDR3, as DNA: TGTGCCAGCAGCCCCGGGACAGAAGAGACCCAGTACTTC.

This clone has just a few counts. The chain couples TRBV5-6 to TRBJ1-1; D unresolved. Germline V gene data show CDR1 as SGHDT and CDR2 as YYEEEE. The CDR3 covers 12 residues. Trimming cost V 1 base and J 12 bases, with 13 bases left between them. In nucleotides, the CDR3 is TGTGCCAGCAGCTTGCGTTTCAGCGGGACTTTCTTT. It encodes CASSLRFSGTFF. Based on the CDR3 plus reference TRBV5-6 and TRBJ1-1, the full variable domain is DAGVTQSPTHLIKTRGQQVTLRCSPKSGHDTVSWYQQALGQGPQFIFQYYEEEERQRGNFPDRFSGHQFPNYSSELNVNALLLGDSALYLCASSLRFSGTFFGQGTRLTVV.

V usage is TRBV7-2 and J usage is TRBJ1-2; unclear D gene. Germline V gene data show CDR1 as SGHTA and CDR2 as FQGNSA. V was clipped by 5 bases and J by 10 bases, with 17 bases between them. The length of the CDR3 is 13 residues. The DNA for the CDR3 is TGTGCCAGCAGCCCCCGAGGCGGCAGCGACTACACCTTC. Protein sequence: CASSPRGGSDYTF.